These 10 T cell receptor beta chains came from one sample sequenced in a study of blood T cell repertoires in COVID-19. Assay used: immunoSEQ multiplex PCR; TCRdb lists only in-frame clones, some missing. This table holds about 200,000 clones, 88% found once. Material for sequencing was peripheral blood. These receptors all stem from a middle-aged man with active or convalescent COVID-19.

This chain connects TRBV7-2 to TRBJ2-5; TRBD2 agrees at 12 bases. Germline assignment: CDR1 SGHTA and CDR2 FQGNSA. J gave up 6 bases and V 1 base, and 6 bases lay outside the gene matches. The length of the CDR3 is 16 residues. The CDR3 loop reads CASSLESSGGAKTQYF. The CDR3 DNA follows: TGTGCCAGCAGCTTAGAGTCTAGCGGGGGGGCAAAGACCCAGTACTTC.

This chain links TRBV19 with TRBJ1-2; D gene unclear. The CDR3 sequence is 14 residues long. V lost 4 bases and J 0 bases, leaving 9 bases between the germline ends. Germline-derived CDR1 and CDR2 are LNHDA and SQIVND (reference sequence). As DNA, the CDR3 is TGTGCCAGTAGTACCAGACAAGCTAACTATGGCTACACCTTC. It codes for CASSTRQANYGYTF.

The chain recombines TRBV14 with TRBJ2-2, with D perhaps matching TRBD2 (7 bases). Germline V gene sequence: CDR1 SGHDN, CDR2 FVKESK. V lost 6 bases and J 5 bases, leaving 22 bases between the germline ends. The CDR3 consists of 17 residues. For the CDR3, the DNA is TGTGCCAGCAGTCACGGGGGTTTCAGCGGGACAACCGGGGAGCTGTTTTTT. Protein: CASSHGGFSGTTGELFF.

This clone was found a few times. The V gene is TRBV4-1, the J gene TRBJ1-3; a weak D match, TRBD1 (5 bases). The germline V and J ends were trimmed by 0 bases and 4 bases, with 7 bases remaining between them. Germline V gives CDR1 MGHRA, CDR2 YSYEKL. This CDR3 comprises 14 residues. CDR3 in DNA: TGCGCCAGCAGCCAAGAAGGGGAAGGAAACACCATATATTTT. Its protein is CASSQEGEGNTIYF.

V and J are TRBV27 and TRBJ1-5, with 7 bases that match TRBD1. CDR3 length: 15 amino acids. The germline V gene encodes CDR1 MNHEY and CDR2 SMNVEV (reference sequence). After removal of 4 bases from V and 1 base from J, the junction contained 4 bases not matched to a gene. The chain's CDR3 is CASSSLGQSNQPQHF. The CDR3 DNA is TGTGCCAGCAGTTCCTTGGGACAGAGCAATCAGCCCCAGCATTTT.

The rearrangement uses TRBV28 and TRBJ2-7, with TRBD1 as a possible D gene (6 bases). Germline assignment: CDR1 MDHEN and CDR2 SYDVKM. Trimming took 6 bases from V and 2 from J, leaving 20 bases between them. CDR3 length: 16 residues. The CDR3 DNA follows: TGTGCCAGCAGCTATCGTCCTATAGGGGGAACCTACGAGCAGTACTTC. Its translation is CASSYRPIGGTYEQYF. The full variable domain, completed using reference TRBV28 and TRBJ2-7, is DVKVTQSSRYLVKRTGEKVFLECVQDMDHENMFWYRQDPGLGLRLIYFSYDVKMKEKGDIPEGYSVSREKKERFSLILESASTNQTSMYLCASSYRPIGGTYEQYFGPGTRLTVT.

The chain employs TRBV5-8 and TRBJ2-2; no definite D call. CDR1 is SGHTS and CDR2 is YDEGEE in the germline V gene. V lost 1 base and J 1 base, leaving 8 bases between the germline ends. CDR3 length equals 15 residues. CDR3 nucleotides: TGTGCCAGCAGCTTGTTCGAGTGGAACACCGGGGAGCTGTTTTTT. This codes for CASSLFEWNTGELFF.

DNA of the CDR3: TGTGCCAGCAGTTACGCCAGGGAAGGAAACACCATATATTTT. It encodes CASSYAREGNTIYF. The chain joins TRBV6-2 or TRBV6-3 to TRBJ1-3; a weak D match, TRBD1 (5 bases). From germline, CDR1 is MNHEY and CDR2 SVGEGT. This CDR3 has 14 residues. Trimming left V 2 bases short and J 4 bases short, with 9 bases between.

The chain employs TRBV7-9 and TRBJ1-2; D remains unclear. Germline values: CDR1 SEHNR, CDR2 FQNEAQ (reference sequence). V lost 1 base to trimming and J lost 4 bases, with 19 bases between them. CDR3 length: 17 amino acids. The CDR3 DNA is TGTGCCAGCAGCTTAGGCCAGGTTTTAGACTACACCTATGGCTACACCTTC. Amino acid sequence: CASSLGQVLDYTYGYTF.

This clone was detected once. The chain couples TRBV3-1 (or the pseudogene TRBV3-2) to TRBJ1-6, with a weak D call TRBD1 (5 bases). The CDR3 sequence is 14 residues long. V lost 3 bases and J lost 9, with 12 bases in between. Germline CDR1 is LGHDT and CDR2 is YNNKEL (reference sequence). CDR3 DNA: TGTGCCAGCAGCCACGGCCAGGGTGGTTCACCCCTCCACTTT. This encodes CASSHGQGGSPLHF.